This record covers a single T cell receptor beta chain. The data are from a study of blood T cell repertoires in COVID-19. Turning to the study itself: PBMCs, B-cell-depleted T cells, or T cells provided the cDNA or gDNA that made up the material.

The CDR3 loop spans 15 amino acids. Per the germline V gene, CDR1 is SQVTM and CDR2 is ANQGSEA. Trimming took 1 base from V and 1 from J; bases not matched to a gene: 6. Under the authors' procedure: Quantification of nucleated cells was approximated via reference gene primer amplification. The table came from immunoSEQ multiplex PCR; TCRdb's copy has only in-frame clones and leaves some out. V and J calls plus clone size are reproduced from that table; the DNA served to infer D and trimming. Of about 270,000 clones listed, more than 70% were seen once; the top ten hold 3.1%. Sequenced: peripheral blood. The rearrangement links TRBV29-1 to TRBJ2-7; 8 positions match TRBD1. The clonotype originates from a woman aged 18 to 35 with acute or convalescent COVID-19. The CDR3 protein is CSVEAWTGRSYEQYF. The CDR3 DNA sequence: TGCAGCGTTGAAGCCTGGACAGGGAGGTCCTACGAGCAGTACTTC.